A selection of T cell receptor beta chains follows, all from one sample in a study of neoadjuvant nivolumab and ipilimumab in lung cancer. TCRdb's table, derived via immunoSEQ multiplex PCR, lists solely in-frame clones and lacks some. The repertoire holds approximately 5,000 clones, 65% to 80% seen once, with 3% to 3.5% in the top ten. Material: normal lung tissue adjacent to the tumor, obtained after neoadjuvant nivolumab, alone or with ipilimumab, at or shortly before surgery. The receptor source for this set is an adult with non-small cell lung cancer. Some clones in this sample may be carry-over from other donors' samples. CDR3s include the opening cysteine and the closing phenylalanine or tryptophan. D genes are given only for firm matches. For some rows the clone size is stated as once, few or many, or as a class when expanded; others skip it.

abundance | j_gene | d_gene | v_gene | CDR3nt | CDR3aa
NA | TRBJ2-2 | TRBD1 | TRBV23-1 | TGCGCCAGCACTACCAGGGGGCCGAACACCGGGGAGCTGTTTTTT | CASTTRGPNTGELFF
once | TRBJ2-7 | NA | TRBV4-1 | TGCGCCAGCAGCCCCGCCAAGTTCTACGAGCAGTACTTC | CASSPAKFYEQYF
once | TRBJ2-7 | NA | TRBV5-6 | TGTGCCAGCAGCCAGGGGGGGGGATTCGACTACGAGCAGTACTTC | CASSQGGGFDYEQYF
NA | TRBJ2-5 | NA | TRBV5-1 | TGCGCCAGCAGCCCGCCTGGGGAGACCCAGTACTTC | CASSPPGETQYF
few | TRBJ2-1 | TRBD1 | TRBV18 | TGTGCCAGCTCACTCCAGTCGGGACAGGGGCGGAATGAGCAGTTCTTC | CASSLQSGQGRNEQFF
NA | TRBJ2-7 | NA | TRBV20-1 | TGCAGTGCCGCCTCGGCCTACGAGCAGTACTTC | CSAASAYEQYF
NA | TRBJ1-1 | NA | TRBV29-1 | TGCAGCGTTGAAGATAGCGGGGCGGGGAACACTGAAGCTTTCTTT | CSVEDSGAGNTEAFF
NA | TRBJ1-4 | NA | TRBV10-3 | TGTGCCATCAGTGAGGACACCTATGAAAAACTGTTTTTT | CAISEDTYEKLFF
few | TRBJ2-1 | NA | TRBV7-9 | TGTGCCAGCAGCTCTCCACAGCGAACACAGGGCAATGAGCAGTTCTTC | CASSSPQRTQGNEQFF
NA | TRBJ2-3 | TRBD2 | TRBV5-4 | TGTGCCAGCAGCTTGGACCGGGCGGGAGGGTCGACAGATACGCAGTATTTT | CASSLDRAGGSTDTQYF
NA | TRBJ2-7 | NA | TRBV29-1 | TGCAGCGTTGAGGGACAAGCCTACGAGCAGTACTTC | CSVEGQAYEQYF
NA | TRBJ2-3 | NA | TRBV29-1 | TGCAGCGTCAGGACCGCGGCGGATACGCAGTATTTT | CSVRTAADTQYF
large | TRBJ2-7 | TRBD2 | TRBV5-6 | TGTGCCAGCAGCTTGAGGGTAGCGGGAGGGGAGTCCTACGAGCAGTACTTC | CASSLRVAGGESYEQYF
NA | TRBJ2-1 | NA | TRBV25-1 | TGTGCCAGCAGTGAATTAGGGACCATGGGCAATGAGCAGTTCTTC | CASSELGTMGNEQFF
NA | TRBJ2-7 | TRBD1 | TRBV6-5 | TGTGCCAGCAGCCCCGGGACAGGGAATTACGAGCAGTACTTC | CASSPGTGNYEQYF
NA | TRBJ2-1 | NA | TRBV19 | TGTGCAACTGCGGGCGTGGAGGCAAATGCTTACAATGAGCAGTTCTTC | CATAGVEANAYNEQFF
NA | TRBJ2-7 | TRBD2 | TRBV18 | TGTGCCAGCTCACCGCCGCCTCAGCGGGGCGCCTACGAGCAGTACTTC | CASSPPPQRGAYEQYF
NA | TRBJ2-1 | TRBD2 | TRBV25-1 | TGTGCCAGCCCCCCTGTCTTTAGCGGGACCAACTCCTACAATGAGCAGTTCTTC | CASPPVFSGTNSYNEQFF
NA | TRBJ2-7 | NA | TRBV5-1 | TGCGCCAGCAGCTCGCAGTCGTGGGGCGGGAACTCCTACGAGCAGTACTTC | CASSSQSWGGNSYEQYF
NA | TRBJ1-1 | NA | TRBV7-2 | TGTGCCAGCAGCCGGGACATCACGGGCACTGAAGCTTTCTTT | CASSRDITGTEAFF
NA | TRBJ1-1 | NA | TRBV5-1 | TGCGCCAGCAGCTTGGGGGTGCGAGGCACTGAAGCTTTCTTT | CASSLGVRGTEAFF
NA | TRBJ2-3 | TRBD2 | TRBV9 | TGTGCCAGCAGCGGTGGGACTAGCGGCCTCACAGATACGCAGTATTTT | CASSGGTSGLTDTQYF
NA | TRBJ1-5 | NA | TRBV19 | TGTGCCAGTAGTATAGGGGTGAGTCAGCCCCAGCATTTT | CASSIGVSQPQHF
NA | TRBJ2-3 | NA | TRBV18 | TGTGCCAGCTCCCTGACTCAACTAGATACGCAGTATTTT | CASSLTQLDTQYF
NA | TRBJ2-2 | NA | TRBV7-9 | TGTGCCAGCAGCTTTGCAGGGCAGTCCGGGGAGCTGTTTTTT | CASSFAGQSGELFF
NA | TRBJ1-6 | NA | TRBV5-6 | TGTGCCAGCAGCAACCCCCATTGGGGGGATTCACCCCTCCACTTT | CASSNPHWGDSPLHF
NA | TRBJ2-5 | TRBD1 | TRBV7-2 | TGTGCCAGCAGTTCGGACAGGGGAGAGACCCAGTACTTC | CASSSDRGETQYF
NA | TRBJ2-2 | NA | TRBV10-1 | TGCGCCAGCAGTGAGTGGGCAGGCAACACCGGGGAGCTGTTTTTT | CASSEWAGNTGELFF
NA | TRBJ2-7 | NA | TRBV18 | TGTGCCAGCTCACCACCAACGGGACCCTACGAGCAGTACTTC | CASSPPTGPYEQYF
NA | TRBJ2-7 | NA | TRBV27 | TGTGCCAGCAGTGACGGTTACGAGCAGTACTTC | CASSDGYEQYF
NA | TRBJ1-2 | TRBD1 | TRBV7-2 | TGTGCCAGCAGCTCGGGACAGGGGGCGAGAGGCTACACCTTC | CASSSGQGARGYTF
few | TRBJ2-7 | TRBD2 | TRBV6-1 | TGTGCCAGCAGCGGGACTAGCGGGTACGAGCAGTACTTC | CASSGTSGYEQYF
NA | TRBJ2-2 | NA | TRBV7-6 | TGTGCCAGCAGCGCTCTGAACACCGGGGAGCTGTTTTTT | CASSALNTGELFF
NA | TRBJ2-7 | TRBD2 | TRBV18 | TGTGCCAGCTCCCCGGGGGCTAGCGGGATCTACGAGCAGTACTTC | CASSPGASGIYEQYF
NA | TRBJ1-1 | TRBD1 | TRBV5-1 | TGCGCCAGCAGCCGCCCCAGACAGGGCGGGACTGAAGCTTTCTTT | CASSRPRQGGTEAFF
NA | TRBJ1-5 | NA | TRBV15 | TGTGCCACCCCCAGGACAGTTGGCAATCAGCCCCAGCATTTT | CATPRTVGNQPQHF
NA | TRBJ2-7 | NA | TRBV7-9 | TGTGCCAGCAGCGAGACAGCCGTGGCCTACGAGCAGTACTTC | CASSETAVAYEQYF
NA | TRBJ2-7 | NA | TRBV6-5 | TGTGCCAGCAGGCGACAGTCAAACGAGCAGTACTTC | CASRRQSNEQYF
NA | TRBJ2-7 | NA | TRBV6-4 | TGTGCCAGCAGTGCCGAACCGGGGTCGGCCTACGAGCAGTACTTC | CASSAEPGSAYEQYF
NA | TRBJ1-2 | TRBD1 | TRBV14 | TGTGCCAGCAGCCAAGATACGGACAGGACTAACTATGGCTACACCTTC | CASSQDTDRTNYGYTF
NA | TRBJ2-5 | NA | TRBV30 | TGTGCCTGGAGTGTACTATGGCAAGAGACCCAGTACTTC | CAWSVLWQETQYF
few | TRBJ2-7 | TRBD2 | TRBV10-3 | TGTGCCACCGGAGCGGGAGGGGGTTCCTACGAGCAGTACTTC | CATGAGGGSYEQYF
NA | TRBJ2-5 | NA | TRBV30 | TGTGCCTGGAGTGTACCTCGGAAGACCCAGTACTTC | CAWSVPRKTQYF
NA | TRBJ1-2 | NA | TRBV9 | TGTGCCAGCAGCGTAGACGGTCGGGTTTTTGCTGGCTACACCTTC | CASSVDGRVFAGYTF
NA | TRBJ2-3 | NA | TRBV18 | TGTGCCAGCTCACCAAGGGGCGGAGATACGCAGTATTTT | CASSPRGGDTQYF
NA | TRBJ1-1 | NA | TRBV2 | TGTGCCAGCAGTGAACAACGTGCTAACACTGAAGCTTTCTTT | CASSEQRANTEAFF
NA | TRBJ1-1 | NA | TRBV7-9 | TGTGCCAGCAGCTCCGCCCGGGGGAACACTGAAGCTTTCTTT | CASSSARGNTEAFF
few | TRBJ1-5 | TRBD1 | TRBV19 | TGTGCCAGCCAGCTATTACAGGGGAAGGGTCAGCCCCAGCATTTT | CASQLLQGKGQPQHF
NA | TRBJ1-2 | TRBD1 | TRBV2 | TGTGCCAGCAAGGACAGGGGCATTCTGGGCTACACCTTC | CASKDRGILGYTF
NA | TRBJ2-2 | NA | TRBV18 | TGTGCCAGCTCACCACGGGAGATCCAGAACACCGGGGAGCTGTTTTTT | CASSPREIQNTGELFF
NA | TRBJ2-7 | TRBD2 | TRBV19 | TGTGCCAGTAGTCCGACTAGCGGGGAGTACGAGCAGTACTTC | CASSPTSGEYEQYF
NA | TRBJ1-1 | NA | TRBV19 | TGTGCCAGTAAATATTCGATGACTGAAGCTTTCTTT | CASKYSMTEAFF
NA | TRBJ2-1 | NA | TRBV4-3 | TGCGCCAGCAGCCCGGCTAGGAGCTCCTACAATGAGCAGTTCTTC | CASSPARSSYNEQFF
NA | TRBJ2-5 | TRBD2 | TRBV6-5 | TGTGCCAGCATCGACGGGGGGGGATCAGAGACCCAGTACTTC | CASIDGGGSETQYF